Below, 10 T cell receptor beta chains from the same sample are listed, as sequenced in a study of blood T cell repertoires in COVID-19. TCRdb keeps only in-frame clones here, not all; method: immunoSEQ multiplex PCR. The repertoire has some 88,000 clones, 80% to 90% of them found once; the top ten carry under 8%. Input material: peripheral blood. The receptors were gathered from a man aged 60 to 75 with acute or convalescent COVID-19.

The table lists this clone with a count of one. The V gene is TRBV27, the J gene TRBJ1-2; possible D gene TRBD1, 5 bases. Germline V gene sequence: CDR1 MNHEY, CDR2 SMNVEV (reference sequence). CDR3 length equals 13 residues. V shed 6 bases and J shed 1 base, with 9 bases lying between them. The DNA of the CDR3 is TGTGCCAGCAGCCTGGGACTTAACTATGGCTACACCTTC. Translated, it gives CASSLGLNYGYTF.

CDR3: CAWSPYTEAFF. In DNA form, the CDR3 reads TGTGCCTGGAGTCCCTACACTGAAGCTTTCTTT. The chain uses TRBV30 and TRBJ1-1; D ambiguous. Trimming left V 2 bases short and J 3 bases short, with 4 bases between. The germline gives CDR1 GTSNPN, CDR2 SVGIG (reference sequence). The CDR3 contains 11 residues. Filled out from reference TRBV30 and TRBJ1-1, the complete variable domain reads SQTIHQWPATLVQPVGSPLSLECTVEGTSNPNLYWYRQAAGRGLQLLFYSVGIGQISSEVPQNLSASRPQDRQFILSSKKLLLSDSGFYLCAWSPYTEAFFGQGTRLTVV.

The V and J genes are TRBV6-2 or TRBV6-3 and TRBJ2-7; TRBD1 matches at 9 bases. The CDR3 is 17 residues long. Germline V gene data show CDR1 as MNHEY and CDR2 as SVGEGT. Losses at the gene ends were 0 bases for V and 1 base for J; bases not matched to a gene: 7. In nucleotides, the CDR3 is TGTGCCAGCAGTTACTCGAGGGACAGGGTTGGGTCCTACGAGCAGTACTTC. Translating gives CASSYSRDRVGSYEQYF.

V is TRBV7-2 and J is TRBJ2-1; 8 bases fit TRBD1. J was trimmed by 10 bases and V by 1 base; bases with no gene match: 3. The germline gives CDR1 SGHTA, CDR2 FQGNSA. The CDR3 has 13 amino acids. The CDR3 DNA is TGTGCCAGCAGCTTAGACCAGGGGGCCGAGCAGTTCTTC. Translating gives CASSLDQGAEQFF. Together with reference TRBV7-2 and TRBJ2-1, the CDR3 gives the full variable domain: GAGVSQSPSNKVTEKGKDVELRCDPISGHTALYWYRQSLGQGLEFLIYFQGNSAPDKSGLPSDRFSAERTGGSVSTLTIQRTQQEDSAVYLCASSLDQGAEQFFGPGTRLTVL.

The rearrangement uses TRBV7-2 and TRBJ2-5; 8 nucleotides align to TRBD1. Per the germline V gene, CDR1 is SGHTA and CDR2 is FQGNSA. This CDR3 has 14 amino acids. The trim removed 5 bases at V and 7 bases at J, leaving 9 bases unmatched. CDR3 amino acids: CASSKRQGSGTQYF. The CDR3 coding sequence is TGTGCCAGCAGCAAGCGACAGGGGTCCGGGACCCAGTACTTC.

This CDR3 is CSVERVLQAEAFF. CDR3 nucleotides: TGCAGCGTTGAGAGAGTTTTGCAGGCTGAAGCTTTCTTT. V and J are TRBV29-1 and TRBJ1-1, with D hard to call. Trimming removed 3 bases from V and 6 bases from J, with 14 bases in between. The CDR3 runs to 13 residues. The V gene's germline CDR1 is SQVTM and CDR2 ANQGSEA.

The rearrangement uses TRBV9 and TRBJ1-2; a weak D match, TRBD1 (6 bases). The ends were cut back, 3 bases at V and 8 bases at J, with 17 bases in the middle. This CDR3 region has 14 residues. The germline CDR1 and CDR2 sequences are SGDLS and YYNGEE. The CDR3 spells CASSGLQGHVGYTF. CDR3 coding DNA: TGTGCCAGCAGCGGCTTACAGGGACATGTGGGCTACACCTTC.

The table lists this clone with a few counts. CDR3 amino acids: CSVQGQGYGYTF. CDR3 DNA: TGCAGCGTTCAAGGACAGGGGTATGGCTACACCTTC. The chain recombines TRBV29-1 with TRBJ1-2; 9 bases agree with TRBD1. Germline CDR1 and CDR2: SQVTM and ANQGSEA. The CDR3 consists of 12 residues. V lost 5 bases and J lost 5; bases outside the gene matches: 3.

A few counts support this clone. The V and J genes are TRBV28 and TRBJ1-4; 12 bases map to TRBD1. V was pared by 2 bases and J by 13 bases, with 5 bases of the junction left unmatched. Germline V lookup: CDR1 MDHEN, CDR2 SYDVKM. CDR3 length equals 14 residues. CDR3 sequence reads: CASSLGTGGSGLFF. The CDR3 DNA reads as TGTGCCAGCAGTTTAGGGACAGGGGGCTCGGGACTGTTTTTT.

The gene calls are TRBV15 and TRBJ1-5; a weak D match, TRBD1 (5 bases). Deletions cut 1 base from V and 6 bases from J, with 10 bases between. Germline V CDR1 and CDR2: LNHNV, YYDKDF (reference sequence). The CDR3 has 14 amino acids. The CDR3 coding sequence is TGTGCCACCAGCAGAGCAGGGTCCGGTCAGCCCCAGCATTTT. Translating gives CATSRAGSGQPQHF.